One and the same sample provided the 25 T cell receptor beta chains below, sequenced in a study of OX40 agonist ivuxolimab in advanced cancers. The receptor library was made with the immunoSEQ multiplex PCR assay. This immuneACCESS table, as held by TCRdb, lists in-frame sequences with V and J called but not all clones. Of the missing ones, under half trace to an unresolved V gene in checked studies; the others have no known cause. The table for this sample lists around 60,000 clones; roughly 80% of them were counted only once. Of the sample, less than 2% falls within the top ten clones. This specimen consisted of CD4+ or CD8+ T cells sorted from blood, obtained in a trial of the OX40 agonist ivuxolimab. The receptors originated from an adult with an advanced solid tumor such as melanoma, head and neck, liver or kidney cancer.

This rearrangement joins TRBV4-2 to TRBJ1-2, with D possibly matching TRBD1 (5 bases). The CDR3 covers 15 residues. Germline assignment: CDR1 LGHNA and CDR2 YNFKEQ. The germline V and J ends were trimmed by 0 bases and 4 bases, with 12 bases remaining between them. The chain's CDR3 is CASSQDFRGGYGYTF. The CDR3 nucleotides read TGTGCCAGCAGCCAAGATTTTCGGGGGGGCTATGGCTACACCTTC.

This sequence joins TRBV6-5 and TRBJ2-5, with unresolved D. Trimming cost V 6 bases and J 1 base, with 9 bases left between them. The CDR3 length is 13 residues. The germline CDR1 and CDR2 sequences are MNHEY and SVGAGI. Here the CDR3 reads CASRLRRQETQYF. The CDR3 bases are TGTGCCAGCAGACTCCGGCGCCAAGAGACCCAGTACTTC.

As DNA, the CDR3 is TGTGCCAGCAGCCGGACTAGCACAGATACGCAGTATTTT. Its translation: CASSRTSTDTQYF. The rearrangement links TRBV9 to TRBJ2-3; D is perhaps TRBD2 (5 bases). The CDR3 consists of 13 residues. V lost 4 bases to trimming and J lost 0 bases, with 6 bases between them. Germline V gene lookup returns CDR1 SGDLS and CDR2 YYNGEE.

This clone came up a few times. CDR3 loop: CASSGRDRDGYTF. CDR3 sequence (DNA): TGTGCCAGCAGCGGCCGGGACAGGGATGGCTACACCTTC. This sequence joins TRBV6-1 and TRBJ1-2; 9 bases fit TRBD1. V gave up 6 bases and J gave up 6 bases; unmatched junction bases: 5. CDR1 is MNHNS and CDR2 is SASEGT in the germline V gene. CDR3 length: 13 residues.

The V and J genes are TRBV5-1 and TRBJ2-2; TRBD2 is a possible D gene (5 bases). V was cut by 0 bases and J by 3 bases, with 9 bases left in between. CDR1 SGHRS and CDR2 YFSETQ come from the germline V gene. The CDR3 contains 15 residues. The CDR3 loop reads CASSLALADTGELFF. CDR3 nucleotides: TGCGCCAGCAGCTTGGCTCTAGCAGACACCGGGGAGCTGTTTTTT.

The V call is TRBV11-3, the J call TRBJ2-2, with a possible D match to TRBD2 (6 bases). The CDR3 has 16 amino acids. The ends were cut back, 4 bases at V and 0 bases at J, with 12 bases in the middle. The V gene's germline CDR1 is SGHNT and CDR2 YENEEA. DNA for the CDR3: TGTGCCAGCAGCTCGGGGGAAGAGGCGAACACCGGGGAGCTGTTTTTT. Translated: CASSSGEEANTGELFF.

The chain combines TRBV25-1 with TRBJ1-2, with 7 bases aligning to TRBD1. V gave up 8 bases and J gave up 4 bases; unmatched junction bases: 7. The CDR3 length is 13 residues. Germline V gives CDR1 MGHDK, CDR2 SYGVNS. The CDR3 reads CASPNRDSYGYTF. As DNA, the CDR3 is TGTGCCAGCCCGAACAGGGACAGCTATGGCTACACCTTC.

The chain combines TRBV18 with TRBJ1-1; no reliable D call. Per germline, CDR1 KGHSH and CDR2 LQKENI. The CDR3 consists of 13 residues. V was pared by 0 bases and J by 5 bases, with 7 bases between. The CDR3 here is CASSPPLWTEAFF. The CDR3 DNA sequence: TGTGCCAGCTCACCACCGTTATGGACTGAAGCTTTCTTT.

The chain recombines TRBV5-4 with TRBJ1-1; D gene unclear. Germline V lookup: CDR1 SGHNT, CDR2 YYREEE (reference sequence). V was cut by 0 bases and J by 4 bases, with 10 bases left in between. The CDR3 spans 14 residues. The CDR3, as DNA: TGTGCCAGCAGCTTGGAGGCGGTTAGCACTGAAGCTTTCTTT. This gives the protein CASSLEAVSTEAFF.

The chain uses TRBV6-5 and TRBJ1-5; no clear D gene. Germline CDR1 MNHEY, CDR2 SVGAGI. This CDR3 has 13 amino acids. V was shortened by 4 bases and J by 0 bases, with 4 bases between the two germline ends. CDR3 nucleotides: TGTGCCAGCAGTTTTTATAGCAATCAGCCCCAGCATTTT. Translation: CASSFYSNQPQHF.

This rearrangement joins TRBV4-1 to TRBJ2-5, with 11 bases identical to TRBD2. Losses at the gene ends were 4 bases for V and 9 bases for J; bases not matched to a gene: 10. CDR3 length: 15 amino acids. Germline V gene data show CDR1 as MGHRA and CDR2 as YSYEKL. The CDR3 loop reads CASSPYSGRAEAQYF. The CDR3 DNA reads as TGCGCCAGCAGCCCGTATAGCGGGAGGGCCGAGGCCCAGTACTTC.

The J gene is TRBJ1-1, the V gene TRBV6-1; 11 bases fit TRBD1. V trimming: 9 bases; J trimming: 0 bases; junction bases outside the gene matches: 3. Germline V gives CDR1 MNHNS, CDR2 SASEGT. The CDR3 runs to 14 residues. The CDR3 here is CASRDRGMNTEAFF. The DNA for the CDR3 is TGTGCCAGTCGGGACAGGGGGATGAACACTGAAGCTTTCTTT.

The chain joins TRBV19 to TRBJ2-3; the match to TRBD2 covers 15 bases. J was trimmed by 3 bases and V by 5 bases; bases with no gene match: 3. The CDR3 is made up of 16 amino acids. Germline assignment: CDR1 LNHDA and CDR2 SQIVND (reference sequence). CDR3 in amino acids: CASSLGLAGGTDTQYF. The CDR3 nucleotides are TGTGCCAGTAGTTTGGGACTAGCGGGAGGTACAGATACGCAGTATTTT.

The V gene is TRBV6-5, the J gene TRBJ2-2; no clear D. The V and J ends lost 2 bases and 5 bases respectively, with 6 bases between them. The germline V gene has CDR1 MNHEY and CDR2 SVGAGI. CDR3 length equals 13 residues. CDR3 nucleotide sequence: TGTGCCAGCAGTTACATCCTGACCGGGGAGCTGTTTTTT. It is translated as CASSYILTGELFF.

By its share, this clone is medium-sized. The chain recombines TRBV27 with TRBJ1-5, with D perhaps TRBD1 (5 bases). The CDR3 is 15 residues long. Germline CDR1 is MNHEY and CDR2 is SMNVEV (reference sequence). V lost 5 bases and J 4 bases, leaving 15 bases between the germline ends. This chain's CDR3 is CASSPYGTVNQPQHF. In DNA, the CDR3 is TGTGCCAGCAGTCCATACGGGACCGTGAATCAGCCCCAGCATTTT.

This clone occurred once. The chain couples TRBV2 to TRBJ1-1; D is ambiguous. From germline, CDR1 is SNHLY and CDR2 FYNNEI. CDR3 size: 13 residues. The V and J ends lost 3 bases and 1 base respectively, with 6 bases between them. CDR3 amino acids: CASSEMGNTEAFF. Written as DNA, the CDR3 is TGTGCCAGCAGTGAGATGGGGAACACTGAAGCTTTCTTT.

This clone was counted at least ten times. This chain uses TRBV5-8 with TRBJ1-2; 7 positions agree with TRBD1. Trimming at V came to 3 bases and at J to 8 bases, leaving 10 bases not matched to a gene. The CDR3 is 14 amino acids. In germline, CDR1 is SGHTS, CDR2 YDEGEE. In DNA form, the CDR3 reads TGTGCCAGCAGCTCCCTGGACAGGCTTATCGGCTACACCTTC. It translates to CASSSLDRLIGYTF.

V and J are TRBV5-5 and TRBJ2-5; D gene unclear. Germline V lookup: CDR1 SGHKS, CDR2 YYEKEE (reference sequence). The length of the CDR3 is 14 residues. Trimming cost V 2 bases and J 2 bases, with 10 bases left between them. The CDR3 sequence is CASSLGFGQETQYF. CDR3 nucleotides: TGTGCCAGCAGCTTAGGATTCGGGCAAGAGACCCAGTACTTC.

The chain has TRBV7-9 and TRBJ1-2; the D gene is possibly TRBD1 (5 bases). Trimming removed 5 bases from V and 3 bases from J, with 7 bases in between. Germline CDR1 and CDR2: SEHNR and FQNEAQ (reference sequence). This CDR3 spans 12 amino acids. CDR3 sequence (DNA): TGTGCCAGCAGCATGACAGACTATGGCTACACCTTC. Protein product: CASSMTDYGYTF.

The chain is built from TRBV27 and TRBJ1-2; the D gene is possibly TRBD1 (6 bases). The ends were cut back, 4 bases at V and 4 bases at J, with 10 bases in the middle. CDR1 MNHEY and CDR2 SMNVEV come from the germline V gene (reference sequence). This CDR3 contains 13 residues. CDR3: CASSWDTSYGYTF. For the CDR3, the DNA is TGTGCCAGCAGTTGGGACACATCCTATGGCTACACCTTC.

The chain recombines TRBV11-2 with TRBJ2-1; D is undetermined. With 1 base removed from V and 5 bases from J, the gap between germline ends came to 6 bases. The CDR3 extends over 13 amino acids. The germline CDR1 and CDR2 sequences are SGHAT and FQNNGV. CDR3 sequence: CASSLGLDNEQFF. The CDR3, as DNA: TGTGCCAGCAGCTTAGGGTTGGACAATGAGCAGTTCTTC.

The sample holds one count of this clone. This rearrangement joins TRBV27 to TRBJ1-5; D perhaps matches TRBD1 (6 bases). Looked up from germline, CDR1 is MNHEY and CDR2 is SMNVEV (reference sequence). Deletions cut 2 bases from V and 6 bases from J, with 14 bases between. The CDR3 contains 15 residues. The CDR3 DNA is TGTGCCAGCAGTTTAATTGGGGGGGCCAGTCAGCCCCAGCATTTT. Amino acids: CASSLIGGASQPQHF.

The CDR3 DNA reads TGTGCCAGCAGTGTTGCGGGGACAGGGGGAGAAAAACTGTTTTTT. This sequence encodes CASSVAGTGGEKLFF. The rearrangement joins TRBV25-1 to TRBJ1-4; TRBD1 matches at 11 bases. V was clipped by 4 bases and J by 8 bases; unmatched bases: 6. The CDR3 loop spans 15 amino acids. Germline CDR1 MGHDK, CDR2 SYGVNS.

The genes are TRBV25-1 and TRBJ2-5, with D maybe TRBD1 (6 bases). This CDR3 is 17 amino acids long. In germline, CDR1 is MGHDK, CDR2 SYGVNS. Between the trimmed V and J ends, which lost 3 bases and 9 bases, there was a span of 26 bases. CDR3 sequence reads: CASSDHPSGTRDRAQYF. CDR3 in DNA: TGTGCCAGCAGTGACCACCCCTCCGGGACACGGGACCGGGCCCAGTACTTC.

The J gene is TRBJ2-7, the V gene TRBV19; TRBD2 matches 9 bases. Germline V gene sequence: CDR1 LNHDA, CDR2 SQIVND (reference sequence). J gave up 3 bases and V 5 bases, and 8 bases lay outside the gene matches. The CDR3 consists of 15 residues. The CDR3 nucleotides read TGTGCCAGTAGTCCACATGCTAGCGGGGACTACGAGCAGTACTTC. As protein: CASSPHASGDYEQYF.